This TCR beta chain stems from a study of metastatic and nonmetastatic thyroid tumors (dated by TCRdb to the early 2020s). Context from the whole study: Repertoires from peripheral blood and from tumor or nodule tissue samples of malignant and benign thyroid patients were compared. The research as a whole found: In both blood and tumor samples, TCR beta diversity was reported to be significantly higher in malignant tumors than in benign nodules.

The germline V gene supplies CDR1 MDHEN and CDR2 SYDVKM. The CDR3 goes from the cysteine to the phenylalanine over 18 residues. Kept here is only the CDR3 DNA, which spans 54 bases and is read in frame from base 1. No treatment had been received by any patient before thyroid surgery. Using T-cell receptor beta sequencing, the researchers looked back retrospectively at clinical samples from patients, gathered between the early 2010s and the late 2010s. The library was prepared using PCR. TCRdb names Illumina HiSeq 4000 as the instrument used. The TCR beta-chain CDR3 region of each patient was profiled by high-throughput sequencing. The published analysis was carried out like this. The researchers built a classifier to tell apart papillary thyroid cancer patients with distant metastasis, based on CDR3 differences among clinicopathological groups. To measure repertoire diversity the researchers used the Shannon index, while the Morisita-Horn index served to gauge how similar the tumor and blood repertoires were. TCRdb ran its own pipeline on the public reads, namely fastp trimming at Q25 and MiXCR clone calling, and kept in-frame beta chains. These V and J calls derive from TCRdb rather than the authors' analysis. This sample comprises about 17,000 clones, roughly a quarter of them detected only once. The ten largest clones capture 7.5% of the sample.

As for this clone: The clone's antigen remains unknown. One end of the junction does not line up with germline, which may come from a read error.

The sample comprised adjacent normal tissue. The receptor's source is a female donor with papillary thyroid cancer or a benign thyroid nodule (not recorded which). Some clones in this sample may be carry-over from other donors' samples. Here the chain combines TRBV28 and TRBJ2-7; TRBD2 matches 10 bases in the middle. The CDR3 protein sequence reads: CASSLWHPPSGSSYEEYF. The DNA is TGTGCCAGCAGTTTATGGCACCCCCCTAGCGGGAGCTCCTACGAGGAGTACTTC.